This paragraph reports one T cell receptor (beta chain). There is no known antigen for this receptor. No much larger clone is present one base from it, and per-base qualities are unavailable. The data were obtained in a study of blood T cell repertoires in COVID-19 (dated by TCRdb to 2018 to 2021). Turning to the overall study: Samples covering the acute and convalescent phases of COVID-19 were provided by collaborators in the United States, Italy and Spain. The prospective study material was composed of cDNA or gDNA derived from T cells, B-cell-depleted T cells, or PBMCs. Subjects who had been exposed to COVID-19, were actively infected with it, or had recovered from it provided the deeply sampled blood TCRbeta repertoires that made up the dataset. The repertoires were released in a freely available public database intended as a resource for research on the immune response to SARS-CoV-2. The samples were drawn from two sources: the first 160 participants of the ongoing ImmuneRACE study, and fewer than 1,500 subjects contributed by 6 global collaborators. The sample metadata nearly always contained a de-identified subject ID, COVID-19 status, age in years and sex. Where available, HLA class I and class II types were obtained from metadata supplied by the sample provider rather than from assay-based typing. What the study reported, not specific to this receptor: Clinical and demographic metadata were provided uncurated, with the amount varying by source and participant.

The immunoSEQ Assay, a bias-controlled multiplex PCR, was used to amplify TCRbeta CDR3 regions from genomic DNA. The authors processed their data as follows. Within the assay, amplification of reference gene primers was used to estimate how many nucleated cells each sample contained. Sequence reads were collapsed and filtered to measure the absolute abundance of every unique TCRbeta CDR3 rearrangement. For each sample, productive Simpson clonality was calculated as the square root of Simpson's diversity index across productive rearrangements. Sourced from immuneACCESS, this table was stored by TCRdb with only in-frame sequences that have V and J called. A share of the clones is absent; for the studies checked, an unresolved V gene accounts for under half, and the remainder has no known explanation. V and J calls and clone size come straight from that table; D and trimming were deduced from the DNA. Across this sample there are 250,000 or so clones, with over 75% seen only once. Together, the top ten hold approximately 3.5% of the sample.

Enrolling through a virtual design, the prospective study's participants ranged in age from roughly 18 to 95 years and lived across 20 to 25 United States geographic areas. In the prospective study, cohorts were assigned on the basis of participant-reported clinical history obtained from a screening survey and a study questionnaire. Exposed participants were defined as having been in contact with someone with a PCR-confirmed or clinician-diagnosed COVID-19 case within 2 weeks of study entry. Mobile phlebotomists in the prospective study collected whole blood, serum and a nasopharyngeal or oropharyngeal swab from every participant. Over an approximately 2-month period, participants in the prospective study had the option of providing additional blood draws and questionnaires. Prospective study blood samples were shipped either frozen or at room temperature before DNA extraction. This receptor was identified in a woman between 25 and 40 years old who had been exposed to COVID-19. The specimen was PBMCs or T cells enriched from blood (not recorded which).

CDR3 loop: CASSDPGQFEPQHF. The base sequence is TGTGCCAGCAGTGACCCGGGACAGTTCGAGCCCCAGCATTTT. The chain is encoded by TRBV2 joined to TRBJ1-5; TRBD1 agrees with 7 junctional bases. Per the germline V gene, SNHLY is the CDR1 and FYNNEI is the CDR2. V loses 3 bases at its end and J loses 8 bases; junction bases beyond the gene matches: 7. Taken from cysteine to phenylalanine, the CDR3 has 14 residues. The read is trimmed to its CDR3 DNA, 42 bases read in frame from base 1.